One sample yielded the 23 T cell receptor beta chains listed below, sequenced in a study of CD8+ T cells in alopecia areata. RNA was extracted and reverse transcribed into cDNA as the sequencing template. The table came from immunoSEQ multiplex PCR; TCRdb's copy has only in-frame clones and leaves some out. The profile shows 90,000 to 130,000 clones, about 59% of them singletons. This sample's treatment: oral pan-JAK inhibitor, 5-10 mg twice daily. This specimen consisted of CD8+ T cells sorted from blood, obtained at week 24, from a patient treated with tofacitinib. Receptors were obtained from a human donor with alopecia areata.

CDR3 in DNA: TGTGCCAGCAGCAAAGGACAGGGGATCAATCAGCCCCAGCATTTT. Translated, it gives CASSKGQGINQPQHF. The chain employs TRBV9 and TRBJ1-5; 9 bases line up with TRBD1. The ends lost 4 bases at V and 3 bases at J; junction bases unmatched: 5. This CDR3 region has 15 residues. Germline values: CDR1 SGDLS, CDR2 YYNGEE. Based on the CDR3 plus reference TRBV9 and TRBJ1-5, the full variable domain is DSGVTQTPKHLITATGQRVTLRCSPRSGDLSVYWYQQSLDQGLQFLIQYYNGEERAKGNILERFSAQQFPDLHSELNLSSLELGDSALYFCASSKGQGINQPQHFGDGTRLSIL.

This clone was seen only a few times. A read error is likely here: a far larger clone is one base away. V is TRBV5-4 and J is TRBJ2-1; 12 nucleotides align to TRBD2. The J segment lost 5 bases and the V segment lost 4 bases, leaving 4 bases of the junction unmatched. This CDR3 region has 15 residues. Germline V gives CDR1 SGHNT, CDR2 YYREEE (reference sequence). In nucleotides, the CDR3 is TGTGCCAGCAGCCAAGGACTAGCGGGGAACAATGAGCAGTTCTTC. Translation: CASSQGLAGNNEQFF.

The gene calls are TRBV7-9 and TRBJ2-1, with D possibly TRBD2 on 5 matching bases. This CDR3 spans 16 amino acids. The V and J ends lost 1 base and 8 bases respectively, with 18 bases between them. Germline CDR1 is SEHNR and CDR2 is FQNEAQ (reference sequence). In DNA form, the CDR3 reads TGTGCCAGCAGCTTAGTAGGCCCACCCCAAGCGGATGAGCAGTTCTTC. Protein: CASSLVGPPQADEQFF.

This clone was counted a few times. This chain joins TRBV19 and TRBJ2-1, with 8 bases fitting TRBD1. The CDR3 covers 15 residues. With V trimmed by 3 bases and J by 0 bases, 1 base remained unmatched. Germline CDR1 is LNHDA and CDR2 is SQIVND (reference sequence). The CDR3 loop reads CASSITGGSYNEQFF. The CDR3 DNA follows: TGTGCCAGTAGTATTACAGGGGGCTCCTACAATGAGCAGTTCTTC.

The chain couples TRBV30 to TRBJ1-4, with D tentatively TRBD1 (6 bases). Per the germline V gene, CDR1 is GTSNPN and CDR2 is SVGIG (reference sequence). This CDR3 spans 14 amino acids. Trimming took 7 bases from V and 8 from J, leaving 20 bases between them. CDR3 region: CASLTHRAGEKLFF. CDR3 nucleotides: TGTGCCTCTCTTACTCACAGGGCGGGGGAAAAACTGTTTTTT.

This clone was recorded once. This chain links TRBV5-6 with TRBJ2-3; 15 positions agree with TRBD2. This CDR3 has 17 residues. The ends lost 4 bases at V and 6 bases at J; junction bases unmatched: 9. CDR1 and CDR2 from the germline V gene are SGHDT and YYEEEE. CDR3 in amino acids: CASSLGLAGGLTDTQYF. In nucleotides, the CDR3 is TGTGCCAGCAGCCTGGGACTAGCGGGGGGTTTGACTGATACGCAGTATTTT.

Only a few counts were recorded for this clone. The gene calls are TRBV27 and TRBJ2-7; D might be TRBD1 (6 bases). Germline V gene sequence: CDR1 MNHEY, CDR2 SMNVEV (reference sequence). V lost 3 bases, J lost 6 bases, and 21 bases lay in between. CDR3 length equals 16 residues. The chain's CDR3 is CASSLIRGQGSSEQYF. CDR3 nucleotides: TGTGCCAGCAGTTTGATAAGGGGACAAGGCTCGTCCGAGCAGTACTTC.

The chain has TRBV6-4 and TRBJ1-1; D uncertain. The ends were cut back, 7 bases at V and 3 bases at J, with 3 bases in the middle. The germline V gene encodes CDR1 MRHNA and CDR2 SNTAGT. This CDR3 region has 10 residues. The CDR3 DNA follows: TGTGCCAGCAAGGACACTGAAGCTTTCTTT. It encodes CASKDTEAFF.

The chain carries TRBV5-4 and TRBJ2-6; no definite D call. CDR1 SGHNT and CDR2 YYREEE come from the germline V gene (reference sequence). This CDR3 comprises 15 residues. Trimming stripped 4 bases from V and 0 bases from J, with 8 bases between. The CDR3 reads CASSIGISGANVLTF. In DNA, the CDR3 is TGTGCCAGCAGCATAGGGATCTCTGGGGCCAACGTCCTGACTTTC.

V gene TRBV27 combines with J gene TRBJ1-4; D is undetermined. The ends were cut back, 3 bases at V and 3 bases at J, with 8 bases in the middle. The CDR3 totals 14 residues. CDR1 MNHEY and CDR2 SMNVEV come from the germline V gene (reference sequence). In DNA form, the CDR3 reads TGTGCCAGCAGTTTCAATGGGGCTAATGAAAAACTGTTTTTT. It encodes CASSFNGANEKLFF.

This chain joins TRBV2 and TRBJ2-1; a possible D gene is TRBD2 (5 bases). Germline CDR1 and CDR2: SNHLY and FYNNEI. The germline V and J ends were trimmed by 7 bases and 6 bases, with 16 bases remaining between them. This CDR3 is 14 amino acids long. CDR3 residues: CASTGLVLGNEQFF. As DNA, the CDR3 is TGTGCCAGCACCGGACTGGTTCTGGGCAATGAGCAGTTCTTC.

The chain is built from TRBV7-9 and TRBJ2-3, with D hard to call. Per the germline V gene, CDR1 is SEHNR and CDR2 is FQNEAQ (reference sequence). With 3 bases removed from V and 3 bases from J, the gap between germline ends came to 13 bases. This CDR3 spans 15 amino acids. The CDR3 DNA follows: TGTGCCAGCAGCTTGGAGCCACATCGTACAGATACGCAGTATTTT. Its translation is CASSLEPHRTDTQYF.

This clone was seen more than once but under ten times. The rearrangement joins TRBV27 to TRBJ1-1; 12 bases map to TRBD1. V lost 5 bases to trimming and J lost 5 bases; unmatched junction nucleotides: 6. The CDR3 is 15 amino acids. Germline values: CDR1 MNHEY, CDR2 SMNVEV (reference sequence). The CDR3 region is CASSPGTGGRTEAFF. The CDR3 coding sequence is TGTGCCAGCAGTCCAGGGACAGGGGGCCGGACTGAAGCTTTCTTT.

In this sample, this clone turned up a few times. V and J are TRBV29-1 and TRBJ1-1; D remains ambiguous. The germline V gene encodes CDR1 SQVTM and CDR2 ANQGSEA. The CDR3 runs to 11 residues. The CDR3 DNA reads TGCACCGCTCGCGCAGACACTGAAGCTTTCTTT. It codes for CTARADTEAFF.

This clone was picked up a small number of times. Different DNA sequences within this sample yield the same CDR3. The chain recombines TRBV6-5 with TRBJ2-7; 9 bases are shared with TRBD1. The CDR3 has 14 amino acids. CDR1 MNHEY and CDR2 SVGAGI come from the germline V gene. V dropped 6 bases and J dropped 2; count of bases not matched to a gene: 5. The CDR3 sequence is CASSPGQGAYEQYF. The CDR3 coding sequence is TGTGCCAGCAGCCCGGGACAGGGAGCCTACGAGCAGTACTTC.

J is TRBJ2-2 and V is TRBV7-9; D unclear. V gave up 2 bases and J gave up 3 bases, with 10 bases separating them. Germline V gene data show CDR1 as SEHNR and CDR2 as FQNEAQ (reference sequence). CDR3 size: 15 residues. The CDR3 DNA sequence: TGTGCCAGCAGCTTATTAGGTGGCCACACCGGGGAGCTGTTTTTT. Its translation is CASSLLGGHTGELFF.

The chain recombines TRBV7-9 with TRBJ2-5; no clear D gene. This CDR3 region has 10 residues. Trimming pared 5 bases from V and 5 bases from J, leaving 3 bases between. Looked up from germline, CDR1 is SEHNR and CDR2 is FQNEAQ (reference sequence). This CDR3 is CASSLETQYF. The CDR3 DNA follows: TGTGCCAGCAGCCTGGAGACCCAGTACTTC.

This chain links TRBV9 with TRBJ1-6, with 9 bases aligning to TRBD1. The trim removed 0 bases at V and 10 bases at J, leaving 8 bases unmatched. The length of the CDR3 is 16 residues. Germline CDR1 and CDR2: SGDLS and YYNGEE. The CDR3 reads CASSVDGTGKVSPLHF. CDR3 DNA: TGTGCCAGCAGCGTAGATGGGACAGGGAAAGTATCACCCCTCCACTTT.

The chain is built from TRBV29-1 and TRBJ1-2, with D possibly TRBD1 on 6 matching bases. Germline lookup yields CDR1 SQVTM and CDR2 ANQGSEA. V dropped 3 bases and J dropped 0 bases, with 11 bases sitting between them. CDR3 length: 14 residues. The CDR3 DNA reads as TGCAGCGTTGAGGGGGGCCTTACTAACTATGGCTACACCTTC. This translates into CSVEGGLTNYGYTF.

The V and J genes are TRBV13 and TRBJ2-6, with 7 bases lining up with TRBD2. The germline CDR1 and CDR2 sequences are PRHDT and FYEKMQ (reference sequence). With 6 bases clipped from V and 2 bases from J, the junction kept 4 bases outside the gene matches. The CDR3 loop spans 15 amino acids. CDR3 loop: CASSETSAGANVLTF. CDR3 sequence (DNA): TGTGCCAGCAGTGAAACTAGCGCTGGGGCCAACGTCCTGACTTTC.

V and J are TRBV30 and TRBJ1-6, with D possibly matching TRBD1 (6 bases). The CDR3 has 13 residues. Germline V gene data show CDR1 as GTSNPN and CDR2 as SVGIG (reference sequence). Trimming removed 4 bases at V and 3 bases at J, with 7 bases between. In nucleotides, the CDR3 is TGTGCCTGGATACAGGGCTATAATTCACCCCTCCACTTT. It translates to CAWIQGYNSPLHF.

This clone was observed a handful of times. The rearrangement uses TRBV5-1 and TRBJ1-1; TRBD1 is a possible D gene (5 bases). The CDR3 has 16 residues. Germline V gene sequence: CDR1 SGHRS, CDR2 YFSETQ. Trimming took 2 bases from V and 2 from J, leaving 16 bases between them. In DNA, the CDR3 is TGCGCCAGCAGCTTAGGGAGGGGCGCAGTAAACACTGAAGCTTTCTTT. Its translation is CASSLGRGAVNTEAFF.

This clone was seen more than once but under ten times. The J gene is TRBJ1-2, the V gene TRBV19, with D perhaps matching TRBD1 (6 bases). The germline V gene has CDR1 LNHDA and CDR2 SQIVND (reference sequence). V was clipped by 3 bases and J by 7 bases, with 12 bases between them. The CDR3 spans 13 residues. CDR3 DNA: TGTGCCAGTAGTATGGCCTTACAGGGTGGCTACACCTTC. It codes for CASSMALQGGYTF.